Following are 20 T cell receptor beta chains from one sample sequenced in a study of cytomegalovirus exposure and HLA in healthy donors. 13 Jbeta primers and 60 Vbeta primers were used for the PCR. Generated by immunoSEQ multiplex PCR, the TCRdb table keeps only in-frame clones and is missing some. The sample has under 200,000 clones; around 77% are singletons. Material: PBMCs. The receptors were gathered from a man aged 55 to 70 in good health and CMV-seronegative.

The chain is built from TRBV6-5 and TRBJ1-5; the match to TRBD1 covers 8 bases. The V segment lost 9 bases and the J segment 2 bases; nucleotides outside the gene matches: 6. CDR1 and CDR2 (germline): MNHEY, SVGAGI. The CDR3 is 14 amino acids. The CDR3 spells CASQRGQGNQPQHF. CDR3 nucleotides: TGTGCCAGTCAGAGGGGACAGGGCAATCAGCCCCAGCATTTT.

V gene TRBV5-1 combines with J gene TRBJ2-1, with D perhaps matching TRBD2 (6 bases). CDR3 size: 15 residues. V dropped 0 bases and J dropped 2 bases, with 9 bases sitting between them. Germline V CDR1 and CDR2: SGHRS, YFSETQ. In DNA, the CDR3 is TGCGCCAGCAGCTTGGCTCTAGCGACCTACAATGAGCAGTTCTTC. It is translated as CASSLALATYNEQFF.

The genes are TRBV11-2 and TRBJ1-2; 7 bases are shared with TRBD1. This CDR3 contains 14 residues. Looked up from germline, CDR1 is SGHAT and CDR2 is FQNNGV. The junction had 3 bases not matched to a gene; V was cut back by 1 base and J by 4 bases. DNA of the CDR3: TGTGCCAGCAGCTTAGCCCACAGGGGCTATGGCTACACCTTC. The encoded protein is CASSLAHRGYGYTF.

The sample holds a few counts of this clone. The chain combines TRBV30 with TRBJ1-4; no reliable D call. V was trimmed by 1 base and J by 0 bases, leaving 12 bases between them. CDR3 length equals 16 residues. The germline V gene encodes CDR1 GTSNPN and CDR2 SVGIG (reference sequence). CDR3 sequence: CAWSEGTSATNEKLFF. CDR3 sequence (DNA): TGTGCCTGGAGTGAGGGCACTAGCGCAACTAATGAAAAACTGTTTTTT.

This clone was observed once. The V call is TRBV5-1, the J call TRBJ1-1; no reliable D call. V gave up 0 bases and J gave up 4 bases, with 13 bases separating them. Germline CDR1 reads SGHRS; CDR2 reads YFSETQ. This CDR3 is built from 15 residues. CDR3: CASSLEYMAGTEAFF. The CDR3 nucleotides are TGCGCCAGCAGCTTGGAGTATATGGCGGGCACTGAAGCTTTCTTT.

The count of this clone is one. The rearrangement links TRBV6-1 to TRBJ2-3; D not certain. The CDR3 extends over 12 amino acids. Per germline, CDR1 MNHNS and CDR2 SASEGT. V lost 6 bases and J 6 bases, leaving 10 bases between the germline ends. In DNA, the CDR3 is TGTGCCAGCAGCCCCACTTCGGATACGCAGTATTTT. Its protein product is CASSPTSDTQYF.

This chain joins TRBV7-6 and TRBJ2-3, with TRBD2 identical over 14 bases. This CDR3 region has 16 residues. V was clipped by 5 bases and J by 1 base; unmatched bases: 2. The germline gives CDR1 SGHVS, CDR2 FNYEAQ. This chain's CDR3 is CASSVGLAGGTDTQYF. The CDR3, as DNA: TGTGCCAGCAGCGTGGGACTAGCGGGAGGCACAGATACGCAGTATTTT.

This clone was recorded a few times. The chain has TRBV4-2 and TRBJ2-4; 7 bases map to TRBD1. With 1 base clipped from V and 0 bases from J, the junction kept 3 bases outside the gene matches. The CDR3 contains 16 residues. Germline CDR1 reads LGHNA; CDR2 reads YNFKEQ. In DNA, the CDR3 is TGTGCCAGCAGCCAAGGACAGGGCCAAGCCAAAAACATTCAGTACTTC. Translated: CASSQGQGQAKNIQYF.

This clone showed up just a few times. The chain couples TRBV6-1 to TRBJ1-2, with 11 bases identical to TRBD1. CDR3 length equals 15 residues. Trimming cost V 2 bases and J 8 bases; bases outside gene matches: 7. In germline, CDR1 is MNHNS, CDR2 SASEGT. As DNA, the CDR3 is TGTGCCAGCAGTGAATCCGGGACAGGGGGAGACGGCTACACCTTC. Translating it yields CASSESGTGGDGYTF.

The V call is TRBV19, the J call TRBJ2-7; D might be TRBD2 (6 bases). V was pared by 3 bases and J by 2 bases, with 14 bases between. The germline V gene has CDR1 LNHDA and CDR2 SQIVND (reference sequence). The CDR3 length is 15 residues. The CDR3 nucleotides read TGTGCCAGTAGTATTGTAGGAACGGGGGCCTACGAGCAGTACTTC. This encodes CASSIVGTGAYEQYF.

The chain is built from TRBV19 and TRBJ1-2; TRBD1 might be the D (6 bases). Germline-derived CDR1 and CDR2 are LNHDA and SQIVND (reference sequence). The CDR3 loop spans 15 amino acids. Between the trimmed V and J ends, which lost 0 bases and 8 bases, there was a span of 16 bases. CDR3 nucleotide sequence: TGTGCCAGTAGTATAGATCGGGACATTCTCTCCGGCTACACCTTC. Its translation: CASSIDRDILSGYTF.

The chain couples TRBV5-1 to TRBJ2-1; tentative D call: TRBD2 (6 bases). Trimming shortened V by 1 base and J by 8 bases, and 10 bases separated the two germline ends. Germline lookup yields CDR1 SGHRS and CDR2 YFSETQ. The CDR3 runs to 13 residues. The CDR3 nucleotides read TGCGCCAGCAGCTTGACTAGCTTGGATGAGCAGTTCTTC. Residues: CASSLTSLDEQFF.

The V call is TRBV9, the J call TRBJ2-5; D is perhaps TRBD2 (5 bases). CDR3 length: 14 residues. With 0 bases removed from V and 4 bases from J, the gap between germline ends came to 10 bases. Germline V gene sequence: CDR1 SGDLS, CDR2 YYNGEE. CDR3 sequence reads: CASSVDGRAETQYF. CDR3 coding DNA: TGTGCCAGCAGCGTAGATGGGCGGGCAGAGACCCAGTACTTC.

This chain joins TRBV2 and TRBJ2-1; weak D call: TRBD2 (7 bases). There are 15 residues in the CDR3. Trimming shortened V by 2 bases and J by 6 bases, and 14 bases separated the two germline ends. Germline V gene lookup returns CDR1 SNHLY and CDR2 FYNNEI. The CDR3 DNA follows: TGTGCCAGCAGTGAAAGTGGGGGGGCCGCCAATGAGCAGTTCTTC. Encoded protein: CASSESGGAANEQFF. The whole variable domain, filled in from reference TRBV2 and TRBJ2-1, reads EPEVTQTPSHQVTQMGQEVILRCVPISNHLYFYWYRQILGQKVEFLVSFYNNEISEKSEIFDDQFSVERPDGSNFTLKIRSTKLEDSAMYFCASSESGGAANEQFFGPGTRLTVL.

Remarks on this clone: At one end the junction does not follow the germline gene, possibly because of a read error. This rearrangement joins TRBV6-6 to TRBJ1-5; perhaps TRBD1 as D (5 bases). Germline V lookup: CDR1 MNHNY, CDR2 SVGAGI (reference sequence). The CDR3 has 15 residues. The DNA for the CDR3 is TGTGCCAGCAGTTACTCGGGGAGGGGAAATCAGCCCCAGAATTTT. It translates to CASSYSGRGNQPQNF.

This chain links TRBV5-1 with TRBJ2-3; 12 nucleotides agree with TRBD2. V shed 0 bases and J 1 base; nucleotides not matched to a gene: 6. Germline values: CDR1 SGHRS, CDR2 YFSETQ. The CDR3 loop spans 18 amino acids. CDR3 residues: CASSLALGLAGRTDTQYF. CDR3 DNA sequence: TGCGCCAGCAGCTTGGCCCTGGGACTAGCGGGCCGCACAGATACGCAGTATTTT. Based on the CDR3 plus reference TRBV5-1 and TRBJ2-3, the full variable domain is KAGVTQTPRYLIKTRGQQVTLSCSPISGHRSVSWYQQTPGQGLQFLFEYFSETQRNKGNFPGRFSGRQFSNSRSEMNVSTLELGDSALYLCASSLALGLAGRTDTQYFGPGTRLTVL.

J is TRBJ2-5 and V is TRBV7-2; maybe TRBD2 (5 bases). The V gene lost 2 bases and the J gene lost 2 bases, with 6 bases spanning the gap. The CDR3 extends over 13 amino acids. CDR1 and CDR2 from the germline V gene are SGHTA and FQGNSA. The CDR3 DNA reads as TGTGCCAGCAGCTTATGGACTCAAGAGACCCAGTACTTC. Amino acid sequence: CASSLWTQETQYF.

The CDR3 sequence: CASGGQGGSPLHF. CDR3 DNA: TGCGCCAGCGGGGGACAGGGCGGTTCACCCCTCCACTTT. The chain has TRBV10-1 and TRBJ1-6, with TRBD1 matching 9 bases. Germline V gene sequence: CDR1 WNHNN, CDR2 SYGVQD (reference sequence). The CDR3 is 13 residues long. The ends lost 8 bases at V and 9 bases at J; junction bases unmatched: 5.

The DNA of the CDR3 is TGTGCCAGCATTGAGGGGACAGGGGGGTTTGATCAGCCCCAGCATTTT. It is translated as CASIEGTGGFDQPQHF. The chain carries TRBV6-1 and TRBJ1-5; 11 bases are shared with TRBD1. This CDR3 comprises 16 residues. Germline lookup yields CDR1 MNHNS and CDR2 SASEGT. V dropped 7 bases and J dropped 5; count of bases not matched to a gene: 10.

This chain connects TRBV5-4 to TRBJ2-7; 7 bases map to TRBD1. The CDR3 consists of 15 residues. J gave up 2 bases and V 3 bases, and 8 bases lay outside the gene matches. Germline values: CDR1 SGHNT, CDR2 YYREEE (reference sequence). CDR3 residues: CASSSKGQSPYEQYF. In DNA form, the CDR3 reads TGTGCCAGCAGCTCCAAGGGACAGAGTCCCTACGAGCAGTACTTC.